This T cell receptor (beta chain) was captured by sequencing in a study of shared clonotypes between healthy human individuals. V was clipped by 7 bases and J by 6 bases, with 19 bases between them. Germline V gives CDR1 MNHEY, CDR2 SMNVEV (reference sequence). The length of the CDR3 is 15 residues. As defined, naive CD8 cells were CD45RO-negative and positively selected for CCR7, with terminally differentiated effector memory CD45RA+ cells excluded. With regard to this clone: What it recognizes is unknown.

General study points: Non-shared clonotypes were found to have lower generation probabilities than the clonotypes that were shared by all four of the sorted-subset donors.

Data came from immunoSEQ multiplex PCR; TCRdb stores just in-frame clones and leaves some out. Among about 2.2 million clones, 85% to 95% were seen once, and the ten largest hold more than 1.5%. Sequenced input: naive CD8+ T cells from PBMCs. The sequence derives from a man aged 18 to 29 in good health. Some clones in this sample may be carry-over from other donors' samples. The genes are TRBV27 and TRBJ1-5; D perhaps matches TRBD1 (6 bases). As DNA, the CDR3 is TGTGCCAGCAAGGGGGGTGTTGGGGGAGGTCAGCCCCAGCATTTT. Translating it yields CASKGGVGGGQPQHF.